The 30 T cell receptor beta chains below come from one sample, sequenced in a study of T cell repertoires in cytomegalovirus infection. TCRdb ran MiXCR on the reads and lists one entry per CDR3 protein. The table records around 340,000 distinct CDR3 sequences, about 27% of them present only once. Their antigen targets remain unknown. Sequenced material: cultured PBMCs, taken from culture after CMV antigen stimulation. Receptor source: a human donor in good health (CMV status not recorded). Some clones in this sample may be carry-over from other donors' samples.

This clonotype has only one observation. V is TRBV27 and J is TRBJ2-1, with D unclear. In germline, CDR1 is MNHEY, CDR2 SMNVEV (reference sequence). The CDR3 has 13 amino acids. V shed 6 bases and J shed 3 bases, with 9 bases lying between them. The CDR3 DNA reads TGTGCCAGCAGGCGGAAAAACTACAATGAGCAGTTCTTC. Translated: CASRRKNYNEQFF.

The chain links TRBV15 to TRBJ2-5; no clear D. This CDR3 has 11 residues. The germline V gene encodes CDR1 LNHNV and CDR2 YYDKDF (reference sequence). Trimming left V 2 bases short and J 3 bases short, with 1 base between. CDR3 residues: CATSRKETQYF. The CDR3 DNA follows: TGTGCCACCAGCAGAAAAGAGACCCAGTACTTC.

In this sample, this clonotype turned up once. The chain employs TRBV18 and TRBJ1-2, with D perhaps matching TRBD1 (5 bases). Germline lookup yields CDR1 KGHSH and CDR2 LQKENI. The CDR3 consists of 14 residues. V lost 3 bases to trimming and J lost 5 bases, with 13 bases between them. The CDR3 reads CASSPNQGSYGYTF. The CDR3 DNA reads TGTGCCAGCTCACCCAATCAGGGATCATATGGCTACACCTTC.

This clonotype was counted a few times. The V gene is TRBV27, the J gene TRBJ2-2; 8 nucleotides match TRBD1. Trimming cost V 5 bases and J 3 bases; bases outside gene matches: 5. This CDR3 contains 15 residues. CDR1 is MNHEY and CDR2 is SMNVEV in the germline V gene (reference sequence). Written as DNA, the CDR3 is TGTGCCAGCAGTATGACAGGGGTCGACACCGGGGAGCTGTTTTTT. Its translation: CASSMTGVDTGELFF.

This clonotype was seen repeatedly, ten times or more. The chain couples TRBV29-1 to TRBJ1-3; 7 nucleotides align to TRBD1. Germline V gene sequence: CDR1 SQVTM, CDR2 ANQGSEA. The CDR3 covers 16 residues. V gave up 5 bases and J gave up 0 bases; unmatched junction bases: 10. CDR3: CSVQTSGQRSGNTIYF. CDR3 nucleotide sequence: TGCAGCGTTCAAACCTCGGGACAGCGCTCTGGAAACACCATATATTTT.

Only a few counts were recorded for this clonotype. The V gene is TRBV10-3, the J gene TRBJ1-1, with D hard to call. This CDR3 contains 17 residues. Germline CDR1 and CDR2: ENHRY and SYGVKD. V lost 0 bases and J 0 bases, leaving 14 bases between the germline ends. This CDR3 is CAISESFTGPMNTEAFF. The CDR3 DNA reads TGTGCCATCAGTGAGTCCTTTACCGGGCCCATGAACACTGAAGCTTTCTTT.

This rearrangement joins TRBV19 to TRBJ1-5; 7 positions match TRBD1. The length of the CDR3 is 14 residues. Trimming removed 5 bases from V and 4 bases from J; junction bases left unmatched: 5. Germline V gene lookup returns CDR1 LNHDA and CDR2 SQIVND (reference sequence). The CDR3 DNA is TGTGCCAGTAGTCCTGGGACAGTAAATCAGCCCCAGCATTTT. Its protein product is CASSPGTVNQPQHF.

A few counts support this clonotype. The genes are TRBV12-3 or TRBV12-4 and TRBJ1-2; D uncertain. This CDR3 comprises 14 residues. V was cut by 3 bases and J by 4 bases, with 12 bases left in between. The CDR3 spells CASSFGRRGYGYTF. Written as DNA, the CDR3 is TGTGCCAGCAGTTTCGGGCGTCGAGGCTATGGCTACACCTTC.

This clonotype has just a few counts. The chain couples TRBV6-5 to TRBJ1-2; D is uncertain. V lost 2 bases to trimming and J lost 3 bases, with 10 bases between them. This CDR3 has 14 amino acids. The V gene's germline CDR1 is MNHEY and CDR2 SVGAGI. The CDR3 spells CASSYRAVDYGYTF. CDR3 nucleotides: TGTGCCAGCAGTTACAGGGCAGTAGACTATGGCTACACCTTC.

The chain employs TRBV4-2 and TRBJ1-3; D might be TRBD1 (5 bases). The V end was cut by 0 bases, the J end by 4 bases, with 13 bases between. The CDR3 loop spans 16 amino acids. Germline V gene sequence: CDR1 LGHNA, CDR2 YNFKEQ. The CDR3, as DNA: TGTGCCAGCAGCCAAGAGGGGGAGGCAGTAGGAAACACCATATATTTT. This codes for CASSQEGEAVGNTIYF.

This clonotype was observed a few times. CDR3 nucleotide sequence: TGTGCCAGCAGTGGCAGGGCCCCCGTTATCGATGAGCAGTTCTTC. Translated, it gives CASSGRAPVIDEQFF. The rearrangement uses TRBV6-6 and TRBJ2-1, with D tentatively TRBD1 (5 bases). The CDR3 contains 15 residues. Looked up from germline, CDR1 is MNHNY and CDR2 is SVGAGI (reference sequence). Trimming pared 5 bases from V and 8 bases from J, leaving 19 bases between.

This chain links TRBV6-5 with TRBJ1-1; 9 positions match TRBD1. With V trimmed by 6 bases and J by 2 bases, 4 bases remained unmatched. From germline, CDR1 is MNHEY and CDR2 SVGAGI. The CDR3 has 14 residues. CDR3 in DNA: TGTGCCAGCAGGGAGACAGGGGGAAACACTGAAGCTTTCTTT. Translated, it gives CASRETGGNTEAFF.

This clonotype has just a few counts. This chain links TRBV7-2 with TRBJ2-3; 9 positions agree with TRBD1. V dropped 1 base and J dropped 6; count of bases not matched to a gene: 2. The CDR3 extends over 14 amino acids. The germline CDR1 and CDR2 sequences are SGHTA and FQGNSA. The CDR3, as DNA: TGTGCCAGCAGCTTAGTCGACAGGGGGGATACGCAGTATTTT. Its translation: CASSLVDRGDTQYF.

This rearrangement joins TRBV7-2 to TRBJ2-7; D possibly corresponds to TRBD2 (6 bases). V was shortened by 5 bases and J by 3 bases, with 14 bases between the two germline ends. There are 14 residues in the CDR3. Germline loops: CDR1 SGHTA, CDR2 FQGNSA. This CDR3 reads CASSGAGYDYEQYF. Here the CDR3 DNA reads TGTGCCAGCAGCGGTGCGGGGTACGACTACGAGCAGTACTTC.

The CDR3 DNA reads as TGTGCCAGCAGCTTAGAACGTGAGGCGTTGGGCTCCTACGAGCAGTACTTC. Its protein is CASSLEREALGSYEQYF. This rearrangement joins TRBV7-9 to TRBJ2-7, with D unresolved. V shed 1 base and J shed 0 bases, with 16 bases lying between them. The CDR3 is made up of 17 amino acids. Germline CDR1 is SEHNR and CDR2 is FQNEAQ (reference sequence).

The CDR3 nucleotides read TGTGCCAGCAGTTGGCACAGAAACACTGAAGCTTTCTTT. The encoded protein is CASSWHRNTEAFF. This chain connects TRBV27 to TRBJ1-1; no clear D gene. V shed 4 bases and J shed 2 bases, with 8 bases lying between them. This CDR3 spans 13 amino acids. CDR1 is MNHEY, CDR2 SMNVEV, per germline (reference sequence).

The chain combines TRBV7-9 with TRBJ1-4; D gene unclear. Trimming took off 4 bases at V and 7 bases at J, with 7 bases between the two ends. This CDR3 has 12 amino acids. The germline CDR1 and CDR2 sequences are SEHNR and FQNEAQ (reference sequence). The CDR3 sequence: CASSSRTEKLFF. The CDR3 DNA is TGTGCCAGCAGCTCTAGGACTGAAAAACTGTTTTTT.

This clonotype was seen more than once but under ten times. The gene calls are TRBV19 and TRBJ2-1; D call uncertain. The CDR3 is 14 residues long. CDR1 is LNHDA, CDR2 SQIVND, per germline (reference sequence). V was shortened by 10 bases and J by 0 bases, with 13 bases between the two germline ends. The CDR3 protein is CATRPRSSYNEQFF. The CDR3, as DNA: TGTGCCACGCGTCCCAGGAGCTCCTACAATGAGCAGTTCTTC.

This chain joins TRBV19 and TRBJ2-1; the match to TRBD1 covers 10 bases. Germline CDR1 is LNHDA and CDR2 is SQIVND (reference sequence). The junction had 13 bases not matched to a gene; V was cut back by 6 bases and J by 8 bases. The CDR3 has 16 residues. The CDR3 reads CASRRTGQGFSHEQFF. Here the CDR3 DNA reads TGTGCCAGTAGAAGAACGGGACAGGGGTTTTCTCATGAGCAGTTCTTC.

This rearrangement joins TRBV19 to TRBJ1-5; 9 bases match TRBD1. The germline CDR1 and CDR2 sequences are LNHDA and SQIVND (reference sequence). The junction had 12 bases not matched to a gene; V was cut back by 7 bases and J by 2 bases. This CDR3 spans 17 amino acids. This CDR3 reads CASINTGGARGNQPQHF. CDR3 sequence (DNA): TGTGCCAGTATTAATACAGGGGGCGCGAGGGGCAATCAGCCCCAGCATTTT.

CDR3 sequence reads: CASSQARKQYF. As DNA, the CDR3 is TGTGCCAGCAGCCAAGCCCGAAAGCAGTACTTC. The chain links TRBV4-2 to TRBJ2-7, with D uncertain. The CDR3 is 11 residues long. Germline V gene data show CDR1 as LGHNA and CDR2 as YNFKEQ. V gave up 1 base and J gave up 8 bases, with 6 bases separating them.

This clonotype was observed a handful of times. The gene calls are TRBV20-1 and TRBJ2-2; D is undetermined. This CDR3 region has 13 residues. V gave up 2 bases and J gave up 4 bases, with 8 bases separating them. Germline assignment: CDR1 DFQATT and CDR2 SNEGSKA (reference sequence). This chain's CDR3 is CSARKGSTGELFF. CDR3 coding DNA: TGCAGTGCTAGAAAGGGATCCACCGGGGAGCTGTTTTTT.

This clonotype was recorded many times. V and J are TRBV20-1 and TRBJ2-1; D may be TRBD2 (6 bases). This CDR3 comprises 13 residues. Germline V gene lookup returns CDR1 DFQATT and CDR2 SNEGSKA (reference sequence). Trimming removed 5 bases from V and 5 bases from J, with 13 bases in between. For the CDR3, the DNA is TGCAGTGCTCTCGGAGGGATAGACAATGAGCAGTTCTTC. Translation: CSALGGIDNEQFF.

This clonotype occurred a few times. This chain links TRBV10-3 with TRBJ2-2; possible D gene TRBD2, 6 bases. V was pared by 3 bases and J by 7 bases, with 18 bases between. Germline V gene sequence: CDR1 ENHRY, CDR2 SYGVKD. CDR3 length: 16 amino acids. Here the CDR3 DNA reads TGTGCCATCAGTGACCCCGGCGGGAAGGGGAGCGGGGAGCTGTTTTTT. Translated: CAISDPGGKGSGELFF.

The table lists this clonotype with a few counts. The chain couples TRBV28 to TRBJ1-1; weak D call: TRBD1 (5 bases). Trimming removed 4 bases from V and 6 bases from J, with 15 bases in between. Germline V CDR1 and CDR2: MDHEN, SYDVKM. This CDR3 spans 14 amino acids. The CDR3 spells CASSSRAQGAEAFF. The CDR3 DNA is TGTGCCAGCAGTTCTCGTGCCCAGGGTGCTGAAGCTTTCTTT.

This clonotype was picked up many times. The chain couples TRBV7-3 to TRBJ1-2; 7 positions match TRBD1. CDR1 and CDR2 from the germline V gene are SGHTA and FQGTGA. The CDR3 loop spans 15 amino acids. V was clipped by 3 bases and J by 8 bases; unmatched bases: 12. CDR3 region: CASSFRDSGLSGYTF. Here the CDR3 DNA reads TGTGCCAGCAGCTTCCGGGACAGTGGACTATCCGGCTACACCTTC. The whole variable domain, filled in from reference TRBV7-3 and TRBJ1-2, reads GAGVSQTPSNKVTEKGKYVELRCDPISGHTALYWYRQSLGQGPEFLIYFQGTGAADDSGLPNDRFFAVRPEGSVSTLKIQRTERGDSAVYLCASSFRDSGLSGYTFGSGTRLTVV.

This chain joins TRBV12-3 or TRBV12-4 and TRBJ1-2; 8 positions match TRBD1. The CDR3 is 13 residues long. Unmatched junction bases numbered 7, after V lost 5 bases and J lost 8 bases. The CDR3 protein is CASSIGQGQGYTF. The CDR3 DNA follows: TGTGCCAGCAGTATTGGACAGGGCCAAGGCTACACCTTC.

The CDR3 nucleotides are TGTGCCAGCAGACTATCTAGCGGGATGAACACCGGGGAGCTGTTTTTT. It codes for CASRLSSGMNTGELFF. V is TRBV12-3 or TRBV12-4 and J is TRBJ2-2; the match to TRBD2 covers 9 bases. The CDR3 covers 16 residues. Unmatched junction bases numbered 6, after V lost 6 bases and J lost 1 base.

This clonotype has just a few counts. The chain uses TRBV10-3 and TRBJ2-2; 9 nucleotides align to TRBD1. V was clipped by 7 bases and J by 2 bases; unmatched bases: 8. CDR3 length: 16 residues. CDR1 and CDR2 from the germline V gene are ENHRY and SYGVKD. The DNA for the CDR3 is TGTGCCATCAATGATCCGGGACAGGGTAACACCGGGGAGCTGTTTTTT. Amino acids: CAINDPGQGNTGELFF.

This clonotype has a count of ten or more. The chain combines TRBV7-8 with TRBJ2-1; the match to TRBD2 covers 8 bases. The germline V gene encodes CDR1 SGHVS and CDR2 FQNEAQ. The CDR3 extends over 16 amino acids. J was trimmed by 6 bases and V by 1 base; bases with no gene match: 8. The CDR3 protein is CASSLGIFGRGNEQFF. DNA for the CDR3: TGTGCCAGCAGCTTAGGTATCTTCGGGAGGGGCAATGAGCAGTTCTTC.